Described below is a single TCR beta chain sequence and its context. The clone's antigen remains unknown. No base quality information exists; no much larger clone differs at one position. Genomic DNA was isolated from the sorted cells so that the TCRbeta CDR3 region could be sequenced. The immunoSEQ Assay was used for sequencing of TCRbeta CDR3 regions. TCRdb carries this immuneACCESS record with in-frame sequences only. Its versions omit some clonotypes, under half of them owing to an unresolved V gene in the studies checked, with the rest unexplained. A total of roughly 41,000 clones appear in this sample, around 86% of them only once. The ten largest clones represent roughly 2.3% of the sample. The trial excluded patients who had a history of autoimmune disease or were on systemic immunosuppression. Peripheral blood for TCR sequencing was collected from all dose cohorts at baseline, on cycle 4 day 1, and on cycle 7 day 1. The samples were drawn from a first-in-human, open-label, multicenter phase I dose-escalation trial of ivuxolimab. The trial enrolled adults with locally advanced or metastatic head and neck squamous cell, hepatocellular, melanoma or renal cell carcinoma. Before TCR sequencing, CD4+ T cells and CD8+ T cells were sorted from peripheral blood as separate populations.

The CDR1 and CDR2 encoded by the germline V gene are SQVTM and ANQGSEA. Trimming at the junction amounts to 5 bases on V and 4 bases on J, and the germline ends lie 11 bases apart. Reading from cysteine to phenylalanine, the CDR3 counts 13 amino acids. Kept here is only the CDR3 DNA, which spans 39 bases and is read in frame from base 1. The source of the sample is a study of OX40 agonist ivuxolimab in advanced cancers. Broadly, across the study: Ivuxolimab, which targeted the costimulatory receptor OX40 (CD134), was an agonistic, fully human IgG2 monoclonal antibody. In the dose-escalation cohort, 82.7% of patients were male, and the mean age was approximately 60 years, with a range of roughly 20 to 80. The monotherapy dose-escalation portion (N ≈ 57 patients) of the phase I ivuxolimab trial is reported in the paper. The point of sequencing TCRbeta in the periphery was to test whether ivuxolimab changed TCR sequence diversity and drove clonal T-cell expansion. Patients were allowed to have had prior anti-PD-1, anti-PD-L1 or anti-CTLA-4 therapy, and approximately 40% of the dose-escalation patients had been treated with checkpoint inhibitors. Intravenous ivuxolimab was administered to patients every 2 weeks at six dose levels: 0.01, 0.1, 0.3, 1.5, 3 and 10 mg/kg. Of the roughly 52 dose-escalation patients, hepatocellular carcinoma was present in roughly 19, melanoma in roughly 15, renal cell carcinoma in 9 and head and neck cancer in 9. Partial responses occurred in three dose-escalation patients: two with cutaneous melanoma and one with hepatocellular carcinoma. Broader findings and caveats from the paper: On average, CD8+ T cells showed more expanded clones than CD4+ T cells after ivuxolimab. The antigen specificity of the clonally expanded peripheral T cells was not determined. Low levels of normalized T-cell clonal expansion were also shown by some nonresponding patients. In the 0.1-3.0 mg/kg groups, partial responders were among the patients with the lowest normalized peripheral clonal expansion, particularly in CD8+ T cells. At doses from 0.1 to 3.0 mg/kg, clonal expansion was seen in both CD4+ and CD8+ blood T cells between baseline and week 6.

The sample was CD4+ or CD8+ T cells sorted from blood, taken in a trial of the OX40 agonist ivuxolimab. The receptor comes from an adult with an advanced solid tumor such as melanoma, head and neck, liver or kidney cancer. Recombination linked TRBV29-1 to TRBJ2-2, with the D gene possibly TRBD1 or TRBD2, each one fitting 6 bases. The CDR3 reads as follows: CSVRGTGTGELFF. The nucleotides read TGCAGCGTTAGGGGGACTGGCACCGGGGAGCTGTTTTTT.